This TCR beta chain stems from a study of blood T cell repertoires in COVID-19. About the research overall: Nucleic acid was either cDNA or gDNA, and it came from T cells, B-cell-depleted T cells, or PBMCs.

In assigning cohorts, the study relied on participant-reported clinical history. V lost 8 bases and J lost 7, with 7 bases in between. The length of the CDR3 is 10 residues. The germline V gene encodes CDR1 KGHDR and CDR2 SFDVKD. Original data processing: Nucleated cell number was recorded as an estimate derived from reference gene primer amplification. Repertoires were generated with immunoSEQ multiplex PCR, while TCRdb's copy carries only in-frame clones and drops some. That table is the source of V, J and clone size, and D and trimming were worked out from the DNA. The table lists fewer than 500,000 clones, 88% of them singletons.

The TCR sequence derives from a woman aged 25 to 39 with acute COVID-19. Sequenced: PBMCs or T cells enriched from blood (not recorded which). The chain employs TRBV24-1 and TRBJ1-2; TRBD1 might be the D (5 bases). The CDR3 nucleotides read TGTGCCACCACGGGGGTTGGCTACACCTTC. Protein product: CATTGVGYTF.